This T cell receptor beta chain was captured in a study of cytomegalovirus exposure and HLA in healthy donors. The PCR used 60 Vbeta and 13 Jbeta primers. Produced via immunoSEQ multiplex PCR; TCRdb's table is partial and in-frame only. This table has tens of thousands of clones, about 80% appearing once. By its share, this clone is medium-sized. This clonotype originated in a man between 25 and 39 years old in good health and CMV-seropositive. The sample taken for sequencing was PBMCs.

CDR3 nucleotide sequence: TGTGCCAGCACATTGGGGGGGCTAGCGGGCGGAAATGAGCAGTTCTTC. This gives the protein CASTLGGLAGGNEQFF. The rearrangement links TRBV2 to TRBJ2-1, with 8 bases that match TRBD2. Losses at the gene ends were 7 bases for V and 7 bases for J; bases not matched to a gene: 15. Germline CDR1 is SNHLY and CDR2 is FYNNEI. This CDR3 region has 16 residues.